Listed below are T cell receptor beta chains from one sample, sequenced in a study of blood T cells in healthy people across ages. MiXCR, run by TCRdb on the 5' RACE reads, gives a single entry per CDR3 protein. The profile shows roughly 1,500,000 distinct CDR3 sequences, approximately 32% of them singletons. Sequencing was carried out using blood. Receptor source: a woman under 40 in good health. Each CDR3 is given with its conserved first and last residue. A D gene is named only where the DNA matches it firmly. The size of a clone is reported for some rows only, either as once, few or many, or as a class for expanded clones.

d_call j_call v_call clone_size cdr3_nt cdr3_aa
- TRBJ1-1 TRBV6-2/TRBV6-3 - TGTGCCAGCAGGCACAGGGTGGCTGAAGCTTTCTTT CASRHRVAEAFF
TRBD1 TRBJ2-5 TRBV7-2 few TGTGCCAGCAGCTTAGCTCCACGCGCAGGGGGCTATGAGACCCAGTACTTC CASSLAPRAGGYETQYF
TRBD1 TRBJ2-7 TRBV10-3 few TGTGCCACCAACACCGGGACAGGACACTACGAGCAGTACTTC CATNTGTGHYEQYF
- TRBJ1-2 TRBV27 - TGTGCCAGCAGGGGAACGGATACTATCGGCTACACCTTC CASRGTDTIGYTF
- TRBJ2-1 TRBV20-1 - TGCAGTGCTACGTTAGCCGAGCAGTTCTTC CSATLAEQFF
TRBD1 TRBJ1-2 TRBV27 - TGTGCCAGCCCAACGGACAGGGCAGGAGAAGACTATGGCTACACCTTC CASPTDRAGEDYGYTF
TRBD2 TRBJ2-1 TRBV5-1 few TGCGCCAGCAGCGCCCCCATACTAGCGACGAACAATGAGCAGTTCTTC CASSAPILATNNEQFF
TRBD2 TRBJ2-5 TRBV6-1 - TGTGCCAGCAGTGCCCAGACTAGCGGGGGGCTCCGGGCGGAGACCCAGTACTTC CASSAQTSGGLRAETQYF
TRBD2 TRBJ2-1 TRBV4-1 few TGCGCCAGCAGCCTCAAGATCCCTACTAGCGGACTTTACAATGAGCAGTTCTTC CASSLKIPTSGLYNEQFF
- TRBJ2-2 TRBV20-1 once TGCAGTGCACCAAACACAGGGACCGGGGAGCTGTTTTTT CSAPNTGTGELFF
- TRBJ2-5 TRBV7-9 - TGTGCCAGCAGCTCCCGGGGTTGGCAAGAGACCCAGTACTTC CASSSRGWQETQYF
TRBD1 TRBJ2-7 TRBV7-2 many TGTGCCAGCAGCTTCCTGGACAGGGGAGGTCGTGGTGTGTACTTC CASSFLDRGGRGVYF
TRBD2 TRBJ2-7 TRBV19 - TGTGCCAGTACCCCAGGAAGCGGGAGGGCCTACGAGCAGTACTTC CASTPGSGRAYEQYF
TRBD2 TRBJ2-5 TRBV5-1 - TGCGCCAGCGAAGCCGGGACTACTCAAGAGACCCAGTACTTC CASEAGTTQETQYF
- TRBJ1-1 TRBV20-1 - TGCAGTGCCCGAGGGGGGAAACAGAACACTGAAGCTTTCTTT CSARGGKQNTEAFF
- TRBJ1-2 TRBV5-6 few TGTGCCAGCAGCTTGGCGGAGTCAACCTTCGCTGGCGCTAGCTCGACTATCTACACCTTC CASSLAESTFAGASSTIYTF
TRBD2 TRBJ2-7 TRBV20-1 - TGCAGTGCTAGAATAATTGCACTAGCGGACGAGCAGTACTTC CSARIIALADEQYF
- TRBJ2-7 TRBV6-5 - TGTGCCAGCAGTTACGAACCCACAGAGACCTACGAGCAGTACTTC CASSYEPTETYEQYF
TRBD2 TRBJ2-1 TRBV6-7 - TGTGCCAGCAAAAATGCGGGACTAAATGTCGTGCATGAGCAGTTCTTC CASKNAGLNVVHEQFF
TRBD2 TRBJ2-1 TRBV24-1 - TGTGCCACCAGTGATCGCACTAGCGACTACAATGAGCAGTTCTTC CATSDRTSDYNEQFF
- TRBJ2-7 TRBV30 - TGTGCCTGGAGTAGGGCAGGATCGGGCGAGCAGTACTTC CAWSRAGSGEQYF
- TRBJ1-2 TRBV7-9 - TGTGCCAGCAGCTACAGGGACGTCTATGGCTACACCTTC CASSYRDVYGYTF
TRBD1 TRBJ2-7 TRBV6-2/TRBV6-3 few TGTGCCAGCAGTTATAGTTCGACAGGGTGGTACGAGCAGTACTTC CASSYSSTGWYEQYF
TRBD2 TRBJ2-5 TRBV9 - TGTGCCAGCAGCGTGGGGACTAGTATGGAGACCCAGTACTTC CASSVGTSMETQYF
- TRBJ1-1 TRBV3-1 - TGTGCCTGCAGCCCCCGGGACAAGGACACTGAAGCTTTCTTT CACSPRDKDTEAFF
- TRBJ1-5 TRBV10-3 - TGTGCCATCAGTGAGAGGGCTGTAATTAGTGATCAGCCCCAGCATTTT CAISERAVISDQPQHF
TRBD2 TRBJ2-3 TRBV29-1 many TGCAGCGTTGCAAGGCTAGCGGGAGGCCCAGATACGCAGTATTTT CSVARLAGGPDTQYF
- TRBJ2-5 TRBV15 - TGTGCCACCAGCAGAGATCCCCCACCGAGGGGAGAGACCCAGTACTTC CATSRDPPPRGETQYF